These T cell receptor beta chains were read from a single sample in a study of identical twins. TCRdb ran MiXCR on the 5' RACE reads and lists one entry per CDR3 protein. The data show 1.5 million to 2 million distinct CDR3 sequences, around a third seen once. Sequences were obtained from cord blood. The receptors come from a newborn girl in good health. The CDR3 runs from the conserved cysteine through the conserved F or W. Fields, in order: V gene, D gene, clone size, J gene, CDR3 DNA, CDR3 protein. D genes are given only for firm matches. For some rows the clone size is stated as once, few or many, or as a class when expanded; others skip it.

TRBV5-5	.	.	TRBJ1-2	TGTGCCAGCAGCTTGGCGGCAGGGGAGGGCTATGGCTACACCTTC	CASSLAAGEGYGYTF
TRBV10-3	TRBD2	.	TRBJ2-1	TGTGCCATCAGTGAGTCGACTAGCGGGGTTATTAATGAGCAGTTCTTC	CAISESTSGVINEQFF
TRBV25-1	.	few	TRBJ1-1	TGTGCCAGCAGTGGACATCACACTGAAGCTTTCTTT	CASSGHHTEAFF
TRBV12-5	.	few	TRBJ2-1	TGTGCTAGTGGTTTGGTCCAGGGTGAGCAGTTCTTC	CASGLVQGEQFF
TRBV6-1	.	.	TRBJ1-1	TGTGCCAGCCGCTCGGGGAGGCCGACTGAAGCTTTCTTT	CASRSGRPTEAFF
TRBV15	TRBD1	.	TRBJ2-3	TGTGCCACCAGCAGAGATCTGGGACAGTCTAGCACAGATACGCAGTATTTT	CATSRDLGQSSTDTQYF
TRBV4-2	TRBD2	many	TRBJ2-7	TGTGCCAGCAGCCATGGGACTAGCGGGGGATACGAGCAGTACTTC	CASSHGTSGGYEQYF
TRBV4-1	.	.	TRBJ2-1	TGCGCCAGCAGCCAAGGACTAGTTTCGTCCTACAATGAGCAGTTCTTC	CASSQGLVSSYNEQFF
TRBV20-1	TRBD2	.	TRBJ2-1	TGTAGTGCCCCCCTACCGGGACTAGCGGGGAATGAGCAGTTCTTC	CSAPLPGLAGNEQFF
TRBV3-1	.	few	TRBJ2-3	TGTGCCAGCAGCCGGGACCGAGATACGGGGCAGTATTTT	CASSRDRDTGQYF
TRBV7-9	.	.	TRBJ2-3	TGTGCCAGCAGCTTAGATGGTAGCGCGGCAGATACGCAGTATTTT	CASSLDGSAADTQYF
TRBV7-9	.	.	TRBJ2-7	TGCGCCAGCAGCCATCCCGAAAGGAACGAGCAGTACTTC	CASSHPERNEQYF
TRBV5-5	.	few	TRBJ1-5	TGTGCCAGCAGCTTAGGACCCGACCCTATACAGCCCCAGCATTTT	CASSLGPDPIQPQHF
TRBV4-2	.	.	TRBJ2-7	TGTGCCAGCAGCCAAGAAAGGGTGGGGTCCTCCTACGAGCAGTACTTC	CASSQERVGSSYEQYF
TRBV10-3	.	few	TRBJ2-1	TGTGCCATCAGTGTTTGGACTCCCTTAACTGTTAGGCACAATGAGCAGTTCTTC	CAISVWTPLTVRHNEQFF
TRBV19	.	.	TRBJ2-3	TGTGCCAGTAGTATTTGGCACGGCCACACAGATACGCAGTATTTT	CASSIWHGHTDTQYF
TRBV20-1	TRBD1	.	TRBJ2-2	TGCAGTGCTAGAGATCTACAGGACAGGGACACCGGGGAGCTGTTTTTT	CSARDLQDRDTGELFF